This T cell receptor (beta chain) was recorded in a study of blood T cell repertoires in COVID-19. The study assigned cohorts using participant-reported clinical history. Each recovered donor of Cohort 3 presented with two negative PCRs, clearance, or symptom resolution. In the original processing: Using reference gene primer amplification, nucleated cell counts were estimated. TCRdb keeps only in-frame clones here, not all; method: immunoSEQ multiplex PCR. That table gives V, J and clone size, and the DNA gave D and trimming. The sample holds around 170,000 clones, roughly 88% seen once. The V gene's germline CDR1 is LNHNV and CDR2 YYDKDF (reference sequence). The CDR3 length is 15 residues. The ends lost 5 bases at V and 3 bases at J; junction bases unmatched: 5.

The TCR was taken from a woman aged 18-30 years who had recovered from COVID-19. The chain combines TRBV15 with TRBJ1-3; 9 bases fit TRBD1. Sequencing was done on a sample of PBMCs or T cells enriched from blood (not recorded which). The CDR3 coding sequence is TGTGCCACCAGCCGGGACAGGGCAAGTGGAAACACCATATATTTT. Residues: CATSRDRASGNTIYF.